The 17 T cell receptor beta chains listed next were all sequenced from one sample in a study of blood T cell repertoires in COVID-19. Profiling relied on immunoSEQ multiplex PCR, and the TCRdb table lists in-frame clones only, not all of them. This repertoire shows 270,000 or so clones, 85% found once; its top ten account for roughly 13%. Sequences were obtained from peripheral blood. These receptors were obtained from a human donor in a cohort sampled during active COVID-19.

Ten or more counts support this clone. CDR3: CAWRVPGGLGQPQHF. Written as DNA, the CDR3 is TGTGCCTGGAGAGTCCCAGGGGGCTTAGGTCAGCCCCAGCATTTT. The chain combines TRBV30 with TRBJ1-5; 8 nucleotides align to TRBD1. Germline-derived CDR1 and CDR2 are GTSNPN and SVGIG (reference sequence). V shed 3 bases, J shed 6 bases, and the junction held 10 bases outside the gene matches. The CDR3 extends over 15 amino acids.

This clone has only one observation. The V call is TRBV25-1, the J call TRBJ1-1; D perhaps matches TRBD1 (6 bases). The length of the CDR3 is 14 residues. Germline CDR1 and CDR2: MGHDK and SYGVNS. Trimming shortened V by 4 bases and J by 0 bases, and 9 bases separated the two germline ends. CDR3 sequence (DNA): TGTGCCAGCAGTGGTCGGGACATGAACACTGAAGCTTTCTTT. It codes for CASSGRDMNTEAFF.

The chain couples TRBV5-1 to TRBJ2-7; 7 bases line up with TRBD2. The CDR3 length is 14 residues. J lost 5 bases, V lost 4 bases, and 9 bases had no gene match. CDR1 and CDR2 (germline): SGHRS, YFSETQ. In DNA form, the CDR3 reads TGCGCCAGCAGCCTGGGCGGGAGTTACGACGAGCAGTACTTC. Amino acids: CASSLGGSYDEQYF.

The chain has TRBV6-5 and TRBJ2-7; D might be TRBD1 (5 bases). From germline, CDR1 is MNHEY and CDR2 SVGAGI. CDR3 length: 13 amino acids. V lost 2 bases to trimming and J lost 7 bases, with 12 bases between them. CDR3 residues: CASSYLRQGEQYF. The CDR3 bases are TGTGCCAGCAGTTACCTGCGTCAGGGAGAGCAGTACTTC.

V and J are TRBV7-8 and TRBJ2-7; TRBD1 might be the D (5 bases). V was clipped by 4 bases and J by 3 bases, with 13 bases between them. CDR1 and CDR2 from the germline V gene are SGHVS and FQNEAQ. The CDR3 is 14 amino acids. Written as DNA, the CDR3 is TGTGCCAGCAGCTCTCCAGGGCTTTTCTACGAGCAGTACTTC. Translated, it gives CASSSPGLFYEQYF.

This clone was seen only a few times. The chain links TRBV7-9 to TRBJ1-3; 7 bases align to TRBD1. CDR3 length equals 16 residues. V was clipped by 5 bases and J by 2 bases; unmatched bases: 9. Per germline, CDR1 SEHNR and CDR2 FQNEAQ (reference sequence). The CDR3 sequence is CASSLTGTVPGNTIYF. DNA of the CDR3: TGTGCCAGCAGCCTAACCGGGACAGTCCCTGGAAACACCATATATTTT. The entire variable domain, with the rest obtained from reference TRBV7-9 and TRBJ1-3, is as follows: DTGVSQNPRHKITKRGQNVTFRCDPISEHNRLYWYRQTLGQGPEFLTYFQNEAQLEKSRLLSDRFSAERPKGSFSTLEIQRTEQGDSAMYLCASSLTGTVPGNTIYFGEGSWLTVV.

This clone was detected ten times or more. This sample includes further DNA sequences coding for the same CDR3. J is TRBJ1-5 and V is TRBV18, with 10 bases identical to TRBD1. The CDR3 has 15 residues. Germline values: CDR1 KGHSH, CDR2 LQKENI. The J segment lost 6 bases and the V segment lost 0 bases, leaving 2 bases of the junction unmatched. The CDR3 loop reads CASSPPGQGSQPQHF. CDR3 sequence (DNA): TGTGCCAGCTCACCACCGGGACAGGGGAGTCAGCCCCAGCATTTT. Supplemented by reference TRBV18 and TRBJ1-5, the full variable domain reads NAGVMQNPRHLVRRRGQEARLRCSPMKGHSHVYWYRQLPEEGLKFMVYLQKENIIDESGMPKERFSAEFPKEGPSILRIQQVVRGDSAAYFCASSPPGQGSQPQHFGDGTRLSIL.

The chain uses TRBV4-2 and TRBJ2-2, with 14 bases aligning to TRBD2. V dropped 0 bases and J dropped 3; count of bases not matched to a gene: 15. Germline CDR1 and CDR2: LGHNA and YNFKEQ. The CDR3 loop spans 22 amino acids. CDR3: CASSQEKRRGLAGVRDTGELFF. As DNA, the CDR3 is TGTGCCAGCAGCCAAGAAAAGCGGAGGGGACTAGCGGGAGTGAGGGACACCGGGGAGCTGTTTTTT.

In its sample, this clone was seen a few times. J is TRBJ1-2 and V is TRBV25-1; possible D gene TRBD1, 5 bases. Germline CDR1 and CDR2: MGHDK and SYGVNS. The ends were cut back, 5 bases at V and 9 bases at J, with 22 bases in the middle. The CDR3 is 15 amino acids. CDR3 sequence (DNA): TGTGCCAGCAGTAGCTCGGGTCAGGGAATTGGAAGCTACACCTTC. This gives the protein CASSSSGQGIGSYTF.

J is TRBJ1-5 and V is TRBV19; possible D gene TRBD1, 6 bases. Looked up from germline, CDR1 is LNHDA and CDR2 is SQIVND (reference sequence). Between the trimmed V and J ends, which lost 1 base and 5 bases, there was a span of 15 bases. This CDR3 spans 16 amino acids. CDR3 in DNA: TGTGCCAGTAGTATAGTACCAGGGGAGGGTCATCAGCCCCAGCATTTT. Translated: CASSIVPGEGHQPQHF.

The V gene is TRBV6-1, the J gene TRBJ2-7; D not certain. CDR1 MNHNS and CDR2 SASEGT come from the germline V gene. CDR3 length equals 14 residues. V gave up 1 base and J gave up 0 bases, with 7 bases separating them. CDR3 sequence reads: CASSEVGFSYEQYF. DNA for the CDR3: TGTGCCAGCAGTGAAGTCGGGTTCTCCTACGAGCAGTACTTC.

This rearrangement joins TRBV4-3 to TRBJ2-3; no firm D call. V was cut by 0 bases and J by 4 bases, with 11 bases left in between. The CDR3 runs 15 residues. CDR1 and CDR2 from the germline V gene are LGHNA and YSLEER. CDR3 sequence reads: CASSQDWAGADTQYF. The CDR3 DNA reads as TGCGCCAGCAGCCAAGATTGGGCTGGCGCAGATACGCAGTATTTT.

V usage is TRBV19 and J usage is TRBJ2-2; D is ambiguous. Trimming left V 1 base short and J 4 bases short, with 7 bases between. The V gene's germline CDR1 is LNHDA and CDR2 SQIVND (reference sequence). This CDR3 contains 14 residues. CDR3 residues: CASSIASSTGELFF. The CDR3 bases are TGTGCCAGTAGTATAGCTAGTTCCACCGGGGAGCTGTTTTTT.

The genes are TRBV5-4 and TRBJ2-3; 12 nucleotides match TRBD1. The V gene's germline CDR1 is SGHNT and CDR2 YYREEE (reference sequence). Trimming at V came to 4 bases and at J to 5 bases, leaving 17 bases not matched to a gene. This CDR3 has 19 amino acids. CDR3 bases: TGTGCCAGCAGCCCCGTGACAATAGTGGGACAGGGGGCAGTAGATACGCAGTATTTT. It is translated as CASSPVTIVGQGAVDTQYF.

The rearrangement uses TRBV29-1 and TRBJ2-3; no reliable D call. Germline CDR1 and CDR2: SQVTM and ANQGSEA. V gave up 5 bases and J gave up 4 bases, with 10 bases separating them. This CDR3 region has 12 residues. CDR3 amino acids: CSVKSPADTQYF. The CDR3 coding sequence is TGCAGCGTTAAGTCCCCAGCAGATACGCAGTATTTT.

The CDR3 nucleotides are TGTGCCAGCAGCCAAGAAGGCGGCGGGGAGCTGTTTTTT. Residues: CASSQEGGGELFF. The J gene is TRBJ2-2, the V gene TRBV4-2, with D unresolved. Trimming shortened V by 0 bases and J by 7 bases, and 6 bases separated the two germline ends. CDR3 length equals 13 residues. Germline assignment: CDR1 LGHNA and CDR2 YNFKEQ.

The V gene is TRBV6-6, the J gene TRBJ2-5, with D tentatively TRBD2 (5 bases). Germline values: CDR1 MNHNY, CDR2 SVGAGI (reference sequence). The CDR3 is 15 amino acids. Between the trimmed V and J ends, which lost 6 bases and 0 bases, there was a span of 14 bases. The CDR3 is CASSPTPTNQETQYF. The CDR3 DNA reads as TGTGCCAGCAGCCCCACCCCGACTAACCAAGAGACCCAGTACTTC.